This entry is about one TCR beta chain. The V segment lost 6 bases and the J segment 2 bases; nucleotides outside the gene matches: 15. The CDR3 extends over 17 amino acids. Germline-derived CDR1 and CDR2 are SGHNT and YYREEE (reference sequence). This sample stems from a study of blood T cell repertoires in COVID-19. Study in general: Sites across the United States, Italy and Spain contributed samples from acute and convalescent COVID-19.

Authors' processing steps: Estimation of nucleated cell counts relied on the amplification of reference gene primers. Produced via immunoSEQ multiplex PCR; TCRdb's table is partial and in-frame only. V and J calls and clone size come straight from that table; D and trimming were deduced from the DNA. Counted here are 130,000 to 150,000 clones, 88% occurring once; the ten biggest clones make up 2.3%. The sample was peripheral blood. This TCR was sampled from a human donor in a cohort sampled during active COVID-19. This chain joins TRBV5-4 and TRBJ2-5; 8 nucleotides match TRBD2. CDR3 DNA sequence: TGTGCCAGCACCGGGACTAGGGGCATTTCGAATCAAGAGACCCAGTACTTC. It is translated as CASTGTRGISNQETQYF.